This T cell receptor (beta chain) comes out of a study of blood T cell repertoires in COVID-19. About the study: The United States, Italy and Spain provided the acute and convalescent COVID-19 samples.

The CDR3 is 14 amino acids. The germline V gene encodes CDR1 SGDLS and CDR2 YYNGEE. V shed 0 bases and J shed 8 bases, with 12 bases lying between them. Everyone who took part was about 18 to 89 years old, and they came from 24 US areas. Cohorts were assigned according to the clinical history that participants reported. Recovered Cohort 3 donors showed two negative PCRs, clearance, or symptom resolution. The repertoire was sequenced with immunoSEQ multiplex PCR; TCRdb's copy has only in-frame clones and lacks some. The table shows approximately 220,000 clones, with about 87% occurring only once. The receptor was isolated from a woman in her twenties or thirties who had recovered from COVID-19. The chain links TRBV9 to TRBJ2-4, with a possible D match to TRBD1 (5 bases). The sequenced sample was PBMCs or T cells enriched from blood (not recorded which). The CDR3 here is CASSVGQQSHIQYF. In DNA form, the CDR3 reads TGTGCCAGCAGCGTAGGACAGCAATCGCACATTCAGTACTTC.